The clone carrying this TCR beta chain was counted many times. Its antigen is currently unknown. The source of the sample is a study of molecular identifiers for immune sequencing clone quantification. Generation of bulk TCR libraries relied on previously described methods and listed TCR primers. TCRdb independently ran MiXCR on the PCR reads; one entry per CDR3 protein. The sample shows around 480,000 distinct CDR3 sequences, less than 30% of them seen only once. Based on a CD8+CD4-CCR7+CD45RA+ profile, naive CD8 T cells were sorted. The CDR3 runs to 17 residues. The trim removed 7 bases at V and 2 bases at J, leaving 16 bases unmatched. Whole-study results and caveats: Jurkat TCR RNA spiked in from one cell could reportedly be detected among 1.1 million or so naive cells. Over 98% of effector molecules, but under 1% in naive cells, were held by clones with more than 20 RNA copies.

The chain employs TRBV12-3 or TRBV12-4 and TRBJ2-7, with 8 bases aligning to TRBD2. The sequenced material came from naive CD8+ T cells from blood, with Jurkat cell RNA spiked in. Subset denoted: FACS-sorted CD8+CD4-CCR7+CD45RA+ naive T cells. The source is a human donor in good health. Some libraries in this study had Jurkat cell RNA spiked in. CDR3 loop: CASTPGWAGGLTYEQYF. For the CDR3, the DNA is TGTGCCAGCACTCCAGGTTGGGCGGGGGGACTGACCTACGAGCAGTACTTC.